This T cell receptor (beta chain) was profiled in a study of Tregs in tolerant kidney transplant recipients. The protocol was immunoSEQ multiplex PCR, while the TCRdb copy is restricted to in-frame clones and leaves out a portion. The data hold 74,000 or so clones, with 91% observed a single time. The germline V gene encodes CDR1 MDHEN and CDR2 SYDVKM. The trim removed 8 bases at V and 4 bases at J, leaving 3 bases unmatched. The CDR3 runs 13 residues. The nonmyeloablative bone marrow transplants came from related graft donors, with transient mixed chimerism. This receptor was taken from a human patient who received a combined kidney and bone marrow transplant. The graft donor may have given rise to some T cells. The chain combines TRBV28 with TRBJ2-2, with 8 nucleotides matching TRBD1. Sequencing used CD4+ T cells from blood (PBMCs), obtained 24 months after the transplant. The CDR3 sequence is CASRQGFTGELFF. Here the CDR3 DNA reads TGTGCCAGCCGACAGGGGTTCACCGGGGAGCTGTTTTTT.